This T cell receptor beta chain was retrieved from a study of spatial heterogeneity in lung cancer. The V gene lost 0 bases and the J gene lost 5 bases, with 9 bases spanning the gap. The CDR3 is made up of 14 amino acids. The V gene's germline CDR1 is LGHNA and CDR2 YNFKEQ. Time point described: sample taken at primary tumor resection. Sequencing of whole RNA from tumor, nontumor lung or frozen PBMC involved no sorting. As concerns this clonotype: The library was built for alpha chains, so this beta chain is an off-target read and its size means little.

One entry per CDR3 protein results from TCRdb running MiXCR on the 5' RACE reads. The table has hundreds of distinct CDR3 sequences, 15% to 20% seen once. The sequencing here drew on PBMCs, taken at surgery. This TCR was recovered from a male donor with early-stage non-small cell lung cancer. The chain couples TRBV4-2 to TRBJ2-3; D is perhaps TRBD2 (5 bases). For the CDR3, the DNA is TGTGCCAGCAGCCAAGATTTAGGAGGAGATACGCAGTATTTT. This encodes CASSQDLGGDTQYF.